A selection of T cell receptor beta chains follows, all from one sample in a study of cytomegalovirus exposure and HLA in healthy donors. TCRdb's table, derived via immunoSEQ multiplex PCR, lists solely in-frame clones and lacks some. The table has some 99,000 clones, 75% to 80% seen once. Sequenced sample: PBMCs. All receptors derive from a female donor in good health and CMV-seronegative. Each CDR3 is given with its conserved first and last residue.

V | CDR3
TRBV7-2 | CASSLDRGEQYF
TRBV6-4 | CASSIRQGDEQYF
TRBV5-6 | CASSSGLAGAPSYNEQFF
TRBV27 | CASSPPGTGDNSPLHF
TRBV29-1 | CSVPGRLNYGYTF
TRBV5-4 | CASSLGLESYNEQFF
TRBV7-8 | CASSRGERGFYTF
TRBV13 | CASSLGEGRVNTEAFF
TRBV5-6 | CASSMAGGGEKLFF
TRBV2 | CASSGQGADSPLHF
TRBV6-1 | CASSAASGGLNTGELFF
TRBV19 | CASSIEKRGGGMETQYF
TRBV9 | CASSVGGRWRRGAEETQYF
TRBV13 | CASSLLGSQETQYF
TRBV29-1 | CSVDGQLNTEAFF
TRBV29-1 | CSVDSETQYF
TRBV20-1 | CSASLADTQYF
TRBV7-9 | CSSRDITEAFF
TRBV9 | CASSEGGSGISYEQYF
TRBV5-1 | CASSLERQGGSPLHF
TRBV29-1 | CSVAGGSEKLFF
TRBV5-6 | CASSTKQPLNEKLFF
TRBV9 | CASSVGWGATEETQYF
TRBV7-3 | CASSPQGSGRDKGGELFF
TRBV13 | CASSYGRENEQFF
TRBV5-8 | CASSFPRRSSGNTIYF
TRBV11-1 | CASTMAGNTGELFF
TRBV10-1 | CASSPGQGNNQPQHF
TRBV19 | CASSILRGGGFDYNEQFF
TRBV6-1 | CASSEVLSYNEQFF
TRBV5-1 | CASSWGVLNTEAFF
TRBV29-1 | CSVEFSGQGYNEQFF
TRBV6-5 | CASSLTSGGNQPQHF
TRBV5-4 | CASSSTGAYGYTF
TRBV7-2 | CASSSTGGTQYF
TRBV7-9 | CASSLEGDSYGYTF
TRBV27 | CASSILPGGGGKLFF
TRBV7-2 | CASSLKGSGTTDTQYF
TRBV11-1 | CASSLGGSGSRGEQYF
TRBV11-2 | CASSFPRGGAVDYEQYF
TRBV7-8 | CASSSGQGADTQYF
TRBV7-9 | CASSLATGGPDTQYF
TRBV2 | CASRSRTGFSGNTIYF